These T cell receptor beta chains were read from a single sample in a study of cytomegalovirus exposure and HLA in healthy donors. The assay was immunoSEQ multiplex PCR, and TCRdb's table has in-frame clones only and misses some. The sample includes more than 140,000 clones, around nine tenths of them seen just once. The specimen sequenced was PBMCs. The receptors shown here come from a woman aged 18 to 35 in good health and CMV-seropositive. The CDR3 runs from the conserved cysteine through the conserved F or W. A D gene is named only where the DNA matches it firmly. Size is stated for part of the rows, as once, few or many counts, or as a class when the clone is expanded.

v_gene: TRBV7-2; j_gene: TRBJ1-2; abundance: -; d_gene: -; CDR3aa: CASSYGQGNYGYTF; CDR3nt: TGTGCCAGCAGCTACGGGCAGGGGAACTATGGCTACACCTTC
v_gene: TRBV5-1; j_gene: TRBJ1-3; abundance: -; d_gene: -; CDR3aa: CASSTDISPGNTIYF; CDR3nt: TGCGCCAGCAGCACGGACATATCTCCTGGAAACACCATATATTTT
v_gene: TRBV6-5; j_gene: TRBJ2-7; abundance: once; d_gene: TRBD1; CDR3aa: CASSYAGGGYEQYF; CDR3nt: TGTGCCAGCAGTTACGCAGGGGGCGGATACGAGCAGTACTTC
v_gene: TRBV7-7; j_gene: TRBJ2-7; abundance: -; d_gene: TRBD1; CDR3aa: CASSLRRTGRAYEQYF; CDR3nt: TGTGCTAGCAGCTTAAGACGGACAGGGAGAGCCTACGAGCAGTACTTC
v_gene: TRBV28; j_gene: TRBJ2-2; abundance: -; d_gene: TRBD2; CDR3aa: CASSTSGSQSTGELFF; CDR3nt: TGTGCCAGCAGTACGAGCGGGAGTCAGTCCACCGGGGAGCTGTTTTTT
v_gene: TRBV28; j_gene: TRBJ1-1; abundance: -; d_gene: -; CDR3aa: CASSPPGFSDTEAFF; CDR3nt: TGTGCCAGCAGCCCACCAGGGTTTTCGGACACTGAAGCTTTCTTT
v_gene: TRBV27; j_gene: TRBJ1-1; abundance: -; d_gene: -; CDR3aa: CASSLWQGTEAFF; CDR3nt: TGTGCCAGCAGTTTATGGCAGGGGACTGAAGCTTTCTTT
v_gene: TRBV5-1; j_gene: TRBJ2-2; abundance: -; d_gene: TRBD2; CDR3aa: CASSSEAGGPTGELFF; CDR3nt: TGCGCCAGCAGCTCGGAAGCGGGAGGGCCCACCGGGGAGCTGTTTTTT
v_gene: TRBV9; j_gene: TRBJ2-6; abundance: once; d_gene: TRBD2; CDR3aa: CASTLAGTGANVLTF; CDR3nt: TGTGCCAGCACCCTAGCGGGAACTGGGGCCAACGTCCTGACTTTC
v_gene: TRBV7-3; j_gene: TRBJ2-1; abundance: once; d_gene: -; CDR3aa: CASSLTTDYNEQFF; CDR3nt: TGTGCCAGCAGCTTAACCACAGACTACAATGAGCAGTTCTTC
v_gene: TRBV2; j_gene: TRBJ2-1; abundance: -; d_gene: TRBD2; CDR3aa: CASRATGLANYNEQFF; CDR3nt: TGTGCCAGCAGAGCCACGGGACTAGCGAATTACAATGAGCAGTTCTTC
v_gene: TRBV9; j_gene: TRBJ2-5; abundance: -; d_gene: TRBD2; CDR3aa: CASSEGLAGVKGPETQYF; CDR3nt: TGTGCCAGCAGCGAGGGACTAGCGGGAGTGAAGGGGCCAGAGACCCAGTACTTC
v_gene: TRBV9; j_gene: TRBJ1-1; abundance: -; d_gene: TRBD1; CDR3aa: CASSVETGDQAFF; CDR3nt: TGTGCCAGCAGCGTAGAGACAGGGGATCAAGCTTTCTTT
v_gene: TRBV9; j_gene: TRBJ2-1; abundance: -; d_gene: TRBD2; CDR3aa: CASSVPRTSGRALPEQFF; CDR3nt: TGTGCCAGCAGCGTACCGCGGACTAGCGGGAGGGCCCTCCCTGAGCAGTTCTTC
v_gene: TRBV7-2; j_gene: TRBJ2-7; abundance: -; d_gene: -; CDR3aa: CASSLGKGAYEQYF; CDR3nt: TGTGCCAGCAGCTTAGGAAAGGGGGCCTACGAGCAGTACTTC
v_gene: TRBV10-1; j_gene: TRBJ2-1; abundance: -; d_gene: -; CDR3aa: CASSVKSSGGLYNEQFF; CDR3nt: TGCGCCAGCAGTGTAAAGAGCTCAGGGGGGCTTTACAATGAGCAGTTCTTC
v_gene: TRBV5-4; j_gene: TRBJ2-1; abundance: -; d_gene: -; CDR3aa: CASSLGGQSYNEQFF; CDR3nt: TGTGCCAGCAGCTTGGGGGGGCAATCCTACAATGAGCAGTTCTTC
v_gene: TRBV6-1; j_gene: TRBJ2-7; abundance: -; d_gene: -; CDR3aa: CASQSLGYEQYF; CDR3nt: TGTGCCAGCCAGAGTCTAGGTTACGAGCAGTACTTC
v_gene: TRBV5-8; j_gene: TRBJ2-1; abundance: -; d_gene: -; CDR3aa: CASSLDRARNEQFF; CDR3nt: TGTGCCAGCAGCTTGGACAGGGCGCGAAATGAGCAGTTCTTC
v_gene: TRBV7-2; j_gene: TRBJ1-5; abundance: once; d_gene: -; CDR3aa: CASSLGGYSNQPQHF; CDR3nt: TGTGCCAGCAGCTTAGGCGGTTATAGCAATCAGCCCCAGCATTTT
v_gene: TRBV27; j_gene: TRBJ2-7; abundance: -; d_gene: TRBD1; CDR3aa: CASSSTGYEQYF; CDR3nt: TGTGCCAGCAGTTCGACAGGGTACGAGCAGTACTTC
v_gene: TRBV14; j_gene: TRBJ2-5; abundance: -; d_gene: -; CDR3aa: CASSHAETQYF; CDR3nt: TGTGCCAGCAGCCATGCGGAGACCCAGTACTTC
v_gene: TRBV7-8; j_gene: TRBJ2-3; abundance: -; d_gene: TRBD2; CDR3aa: CASSLEGLGTSGLGTQYF; CDR3nt: TGTGCCAGCAGCTTAGAAGGGTTAGGGACTAGCGGGCTGGGGACGCAGTATTTT
v_gene: TRBV29-1; j_gene: TRBJ2-3; abundance: -; d_gene: -; CDR3aa: CSAGVSGSTDTQYF; CDR3nt: TGCAGCGCGGGGGTTAGCGGTAGCACAGATACGCAGTATTTT
v_gene: TRBV6-1; j_gene: TRBJ2-7; abundance: -; d_gene: -; CDR3aa: CASSDSRGEQYF; CDR3nt: TGTGCCAGCAGTGATAGCCGGGGCGAGCAGTACTTC
v_gene: TRBV30; j_gene: TRBJ2-2; abundance: -; d_gene: TRBD2; CDR3aa: CAWSVPSGRNTGELFF; CDR3nt: TGTGCCTGGAGTGTACCTAGCGGGAGGAACACCGGGGAGCTGTTTTTT
v_gene: TRBV7-9; j_gene: TRBJ2-1; abundance: -; d_gene: -; CDR3aa: CASSLATSFNEQFF; CDR3nt: TGTGCCAGCAGCTTAGCTACTAGTTTCAATGAGCAGTTCTTC
v_gene: TRBV6-1; j_gene: TRBJ2-1; abundance: -; d_gene: -; CDR3aa: CASSEGRAVDNEQFF; CDR3nt: TGTGCCAGCAGTGAAGGCAGGGCCGTAGACAATGAGCAGTTCTTC
v_gene: TRBV11-3; j_gene: TRBJ2-1; abundance: once; d_gene: -; CDR3aa: CASSPGGGAYNEQFF; CDR3nt: TGTGCCAGCAGCCCGGGCGGAGGAGCCTACAATGAGCAGTTCTTC
v_gene: TRBV28; j_gene: TRBJ2-7; abundance: -; d_gene: -; CDR3aa: CASSSWPQGGQYF; CDR3nt: TGTGCCAGCAGTTCCTGGCCTCAAGGGGGGCAGTACTTC
v_gene: TRBV15; j_gene: TRBJ1-4; abundance: -; d_gene: TRBD1; CDR3aa: CATSRDRGRDEKLFF; CDR3nt: TGTGCCACCAGCAGGGACAGGGGGAGGGATGAAAAACTGTTTTTT
v_gene: TRBV5-4; j_gene: TRBJ2-1; abundance: -; d_gene: TRBD1; CDR3aa: CASSSRQGVEQFF; CDR3nt: TGTGCCAGCAGCTCCCGACAGGGGGTTGAGCAGTTCTTC
v_gene: TRBV2; j_gene: TRBJ2-1; abundance: -; d_gene: TRBD2; CDR3aa: CASSKNPGLTINEQFF; CDR3nt: TGTGCCAGCAGTAAAAACCCGGGACTAACCATTAATGAGCAGTTCTTC
v_gene: TRBV7-9; j_gene: TRBJ1-1; abundance: -; d_gene: -; CDR3aa: CASSRPGATEAFF; CDR3nt: TGTGCCAGCAGCAGACCGGGAGCCACTGAAGCTTTCTTT
v_gene: TRBV2; j_gene: TRBJ1-2; abundance: -; d_gene: -; CDR3aa: CASSVYEGNYGYTF; CDR3nt: TGTGCCAGCAGTGTTTATGAGGGTAACTATGGCTACACCTTC
v_gene: TRBV18; j_gene: TRBJ1-2; abundance: -; d_gene: -; CDR3aa: CASSPLIGGLNYGYTF; CDR3nt: TGTGCCAGCTCACCACTAATCGGCGGGCTTAACTATGGCTACACCTTC
v_gene: TRBV6-4; j_gene: TRBJ2-1; abundance: -; d_gene: TRBD2; CDR3aa: CASSDREGGNEQFF; CDR3nt: TGTGCCAGCAGTGATCGGGAGGGCGGGAATGAGCAGTTCTTC
v_gene: TRBV19; j_gene: TRBJ1-2; abundance: -; d_gene: TRBD1; CDR3aa: CASRTGANYGYTF; CDR3nt: TGTGCCAGCAGGACAGGTGCTAACTATGGCTACACCTTC
v_gene: TRBV9; j_gene: TRBJ2-1; abundance: -; d_gene: -; CDR3aa: CASSGGVYGGRIESSYNEQFF; CDR3nt: TGTGCCAGCAGCGGAGGGGTTTATGGGGGCCGTATAGAAAGCTCCTACAATGAGCAGTTCTTC